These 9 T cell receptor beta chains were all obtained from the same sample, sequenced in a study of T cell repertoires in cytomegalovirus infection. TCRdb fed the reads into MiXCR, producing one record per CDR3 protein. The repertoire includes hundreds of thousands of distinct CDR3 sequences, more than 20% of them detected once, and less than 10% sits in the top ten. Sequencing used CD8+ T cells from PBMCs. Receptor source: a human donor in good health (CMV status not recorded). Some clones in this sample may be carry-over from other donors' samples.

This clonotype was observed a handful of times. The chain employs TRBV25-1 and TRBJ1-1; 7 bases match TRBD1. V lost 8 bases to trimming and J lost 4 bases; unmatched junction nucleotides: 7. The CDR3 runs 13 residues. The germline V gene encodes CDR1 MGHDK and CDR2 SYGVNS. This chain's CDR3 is CASAIRGLTEAFF. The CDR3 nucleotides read TGTGCCAGCGCTATTAGGGGGCTCACTGAAGCTTTCTTT.

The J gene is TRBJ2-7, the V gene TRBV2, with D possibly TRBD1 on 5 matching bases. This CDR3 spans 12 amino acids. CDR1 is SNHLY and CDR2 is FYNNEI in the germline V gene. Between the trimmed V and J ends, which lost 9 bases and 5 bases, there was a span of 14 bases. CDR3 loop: CASSPQVHEQYV. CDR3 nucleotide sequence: TGTGCCAGTAGTCCACAGGTCCACGAGCAGTACGTC.

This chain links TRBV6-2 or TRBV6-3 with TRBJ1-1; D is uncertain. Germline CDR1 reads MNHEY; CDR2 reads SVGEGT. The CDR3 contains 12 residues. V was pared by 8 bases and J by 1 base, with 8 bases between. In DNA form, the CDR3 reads TGTGCCAGCCGTCGCAGGAACACTGAAGCTTTCTTT. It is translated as CASRRRNTEAFF.

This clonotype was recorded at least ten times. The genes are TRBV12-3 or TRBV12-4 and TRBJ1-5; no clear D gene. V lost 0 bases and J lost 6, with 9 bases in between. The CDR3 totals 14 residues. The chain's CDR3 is CASSLALGSQPQHF. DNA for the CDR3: TGTGCCAGCAGTTTAGCTCTGGGCTCTCAGCCCCAGCATTTT.

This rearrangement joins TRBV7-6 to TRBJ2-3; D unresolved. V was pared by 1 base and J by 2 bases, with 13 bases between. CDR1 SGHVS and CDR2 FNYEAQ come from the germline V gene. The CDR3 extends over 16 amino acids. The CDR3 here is CASSLGTQLPTDTQYF. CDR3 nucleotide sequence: TGTGCCAGCAGCTTAGGAACCCAATTGCCCACAGATACGCAGTATTTT.

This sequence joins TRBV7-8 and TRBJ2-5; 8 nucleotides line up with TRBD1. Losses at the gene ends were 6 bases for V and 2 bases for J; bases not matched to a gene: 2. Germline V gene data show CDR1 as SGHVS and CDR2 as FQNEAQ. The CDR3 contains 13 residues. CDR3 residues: CASRDRVQETQYF. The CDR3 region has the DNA TGTGCCAGCAGGGACAGGGTGCAAGAGACCCAGTACTTC.

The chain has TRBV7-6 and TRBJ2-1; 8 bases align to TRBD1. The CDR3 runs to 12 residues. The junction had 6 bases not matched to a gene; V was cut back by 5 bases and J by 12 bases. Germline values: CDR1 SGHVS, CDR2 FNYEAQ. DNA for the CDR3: TGTGCCAGCAGCCCGGGACAGGAGATGCAGTTCTTC. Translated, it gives CASSPGQEMQFF.

CDR3 bases: TGTGCCAGCAAGGGGGGTACCTACGAGCAGTACGTC. As protein: CASKGGTYEQYV. The genes are TRBV2 and TRBJ2-7; D tentatively fits TRBD1 or TRBD2 (6 bases each). Per the germline V gene, CDR1 is SNHLY and CDR2 is FYNNEI. This CDR3 region has 12 residues. V dropped 7 bases and J dropped 2 bases, with 9 bases sitting between them.

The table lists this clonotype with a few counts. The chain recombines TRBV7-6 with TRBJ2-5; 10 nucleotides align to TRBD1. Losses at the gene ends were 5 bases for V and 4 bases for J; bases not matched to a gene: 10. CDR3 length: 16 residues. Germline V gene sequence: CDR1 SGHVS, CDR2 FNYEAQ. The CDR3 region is CASSRIDRGRRETQYF. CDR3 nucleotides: TGTGCCAGCAGCCGAATCGACAGGGGGCGGCGAGAGACCCAGTACTTC.